This T cell receptor (beta chain) was found in a study of blood T cells in healthy people across ages. Study-level points and caveats: Possibly confounding the expanded clonotype changes was the fact that donor CMV status was unknown.

About this clonotype: The antigen is unknown. A much bigger clone sits one base away, suggesting this may be a read error.

The CDR3 consists of 15 residues. Germline V lookup: CDR1 MGHRA, CDR2 YSYEKL. V was clipped by 0 bases and J by 2 bases, with 8 bases between them. Next came a second PCR, run for about 6 to 11 cycles, which used a sample-barcoded 5' primer along with a J-beta primer mix. TCRdb analysed the 5' RACE reads with MiXCR anew, one entry per CDR3 protein. The sample yields about a million distinct CDR3 sequences, 51% seen once. Sequenced material: blood. This clonotype originated in a woman between 55 and 75 years old in good health. The chain is built from TRBV4-1 and TRBJ1-5; D is ambiguous. The chain's CDR3 is CASSQDRSGNQPQHF. CDR3 bases: TGCGCCAGCAGCCAAGATCGGAGCGGCAATCAGCCCCAGCATTTT.